The 31 T cell receptor beta chains presented below share a single source sample, sequenced in a study of T cells in women clearing cervical HPV infection listed by TCRdb under 2018. Libraries were prepared through the immunoSEQ multiplex PCR assay. TCRdb carries this immuneACCESS record with in-frame sequences only. Its versions omit some clonotypes, under half of them owing to an unresolved V gene in the studies checked, with the rest unexplained. The sample's table covers 19,000 or so clones. The ten most abundant clones make up approximately 3.5% of the sample. Material for sequencing was blood buffy coat. The receptors originated from a woman aged 18 to 75 with a cervical HPV16 infection that either progressed to CIN3+ or cleared (not recorded which).

Of note for this clone: The missing CDR3 end, 3 residues past where the read stops, is filled in from the germline J gene. The genes are TRBV29-1 and TRBJ1-3; tentative D call: TRBD1 (5 bases). This CDR3 contains 14 residues. Germline lookup yields CDR1 SQVTM and CDR2 ANQGSEA. V lost 7 bases and J 3 bases, leaving 16 bases between the germline ends. The CDR3 bases that were read are TGCAGCGGATCATTAGGGGTTGGTGGAAACACC. The encoded protein is CSGSLGVGGNT. The whole CDR3 region reads CSGSLGVGGNTIYF.

On this clone: The read ends 3 residues before the CDR3 terminus; that terminus is restored from the germline J gene. The rearrangement uses TRBV20-1 and TRBJ1-4, with a possible D match to TRBD1 (5 bases). V shed 5 bases and J shed 8 bases, with 15 bases lying between them. CDR1 is DFQATT and CDR2 is SNEGSKA in the germline V gene (reference sequence). The CDR3 consists of 13 residues. Incomplete CDR3 DNA: TGCAGTGCTTACCTCGCGGAGGGGGAAAAA. Protein product: CSAYLAEGEK. In full, the CDR3 is CSAYLAEGEKLFF.

For this clone: The CDR3 is cut off 3 residues early in the read; its end comes from the germline J gene. V usage is TRBV12-5 and J usage is TRBJ2-1; D is uncertain. CDR1 is LGHNT, CDR2 FRNRAP, per germline. The CDR3 length is 11 residues. Trimming took off 10 bases at V and 4 bases at J, with 8 bases between the two ends. The CDR3 loop reads CANTRYNEQFF. The CDR3 DNA, read in part, is TGTGCTAACACACGATACAATGAG.

In regard to this clone: The read comes to an end 3 residues before the CDR3 does, leaving the germline J gene to fill in the end. The chain recombines TRBV27 with TRBJ1-1, with TRBD1 as a possible D gene (6 bases). The length of the CDR3 is 15 residues. Per germline, CDR1 MNHEY and CDR2 SMNVEV (reference sequence). Trimming left V 4 bases short and J 2 bases short, with 14 bases between. The chain's CDR3 is CASSYERTANTEAFF. The sequenced CDR3 bases are TGTGCCAGCAGTTATGAGAGGACAGCCAACACTGAA.

Turning to this clone: Read data end 3 residues before the CDR3 end; the end is taken from the germline J gene. This chain joins TRBV30 and TRBJ2-5; 8 bases fit TRBD1. CDR3 length: 15 residues. Looked up from germline, CDR1 is GTSNPN and CDR2 is SVGIG (reference sequence). The V segment lost 5 bases and the J segment 2 bases; nucleotides outside the gene matches: 10. The DNA read from the CDR3 is TGTGCCTGGGGTACAGGGGGGAAGGGTCAAGAGACC. Translation: CAWGTGGKGQET. The whole CDR3 protein reads CAWGTGGKGQETQYF.

In regard to this clone: The read terminates 3 residues before the CDR3 end, so the remaining end is supplied by the germline J gene. V gene TRBV30 combines with J gene TRBJ2-3; tentative D call: TRBD2 (6 bases). The ends were cut back, 2 bases at V and 5 bases at J, with 17 bases in the middle. Germline loops: CDR1 GTSNPN, CDR2 SVGIG (reference sequence). The CDR3 sequence is 15 residues long. The CDR3 reads CAWSNNRLGGDTQYF. CDR3 bases read: TGTGCCTGGAGTAACAATAGACTCGGGGGAGATACG.

A remark on this clone: With the read ending 3 residues before the CDR3 end, the germline J gene is used to fill in that end. This chain connects TRBV20-1 to TRBJ1-2; 7 positions match TRBD1. Trimming took 0 bases from V and 2 from J; bases not matched to a gene: 0. Germline values: CDR1 DFQATT, CDR2 SNEGSKA (reference sequence). This CDR3 comprises 13 residues. The CDR3 sequence: CSAREGQNYGYTF. The covered CDR3 bases are TGCAGTGCTAGAGAGGGACAGAACTATGGC.

Comments on this clone: The CDR3 end is not reached by the read, which stops 3 residues before it; the germline J gene fills it in. The V gene is TRBV19, the J gene TRBJ1-1, with 12 bases lining up with TRBD1. This CDR3 region has 14 residues. CDR1 is LNHDA and CDR2 is SQIVND in the germline V gene (reference sequence). Partial CDR3 DNA: TGTGCCAGTAGTATAGATGGGACAGGGGGCAAA. The encoded protein is CASSIDGTGGK. In full, the CDR3 is CASSIDGTGGKAFF.

Comments on this clone: The DNA ends 3 residues before the CDR3 does, and the rest of the CDR3 is filled in from the germline J gene. The chain uses TRBV19 and TRBJ1-4; D is ambiguous. Trimming took off 3 bases at V and 0 bases at J, with 5 bases between the two ends. From germline, CDR1 is LNHDA and CDR2 SQIVND (reference sequence). The CDR3 is made up of 14 amino acids. CDR3 sequence: CASSITSTNEKLFF. CDR3 bases read: TGTGCCAGTAGTATTACTTCAACTAATGAAAAA. The full variable domain, in which reference TRBV19 and TRBJ1-4 provide the parts outside the CDR3, is DGGITQSPKYLFRKEGQNVTLSCEQNLNHDAMYWYRQDPGQGLRLIYYSQIVNDFQKGDIAEGYSVSREKKESFPLTVTSAQKNPTAFYLCASSITSTNEKLFFGSGTQLSVL.

Regarding this clone: The observed sequence ends 3 residues before the CDR3 terminus, with the missing tail filled in from the germline J gene. The V and J genes are TRBV20-1 and TRBJ2-1; TRBD2 matches 10 bases. CDR3 size: 16 residues. Germline trimming cut 0 bases from V and 3 bases from J; bases unmatched to any gene: 5. In germline, CDR1 is DFQATT, CDR2 SNEGSKA (reference sequence). This CDR3 reads CSARDLERGGYNEQFF. CDR3 DNA, as far as it was read: TGCAGTGCTAGAGATCTTGAGCGGGGGGGCTACAATGAG.

In regard to this clone: The CDR3 end lies 3 residues beyond the end of the read and is filled in from the germline J gene. The V gene is TRBV2, the J gene TRBJ1-5, with a possible D match to TRBD1 (6 bases). The V end lost 3 bases, the J end lost 6 bases, and 6 bases lay between the germline ends. CDR1 is SNHLY and CDR2 is FYNNEI in the germline V gene. CDR3 length equals 12 residues. The CDR3 bases that were read are TGTGCCAGCAGTGACAGGGGTCAGCCC. Amino acid sequence: CASSDRGQP. The whole CDR3 is CASSDRGQPQHF. Full variable domain (missing parts from reference TRBV2 and TRBJ1-5): EPEVTQTPSHQVTQMGQEVILRCVPISNHLYFYWYRQILGQKVEFLVSFYNNEISEKSEIFDDQFSVERPDGSNFTLKIRSTKLEDSAMYFCASSDRGQPQHFGDGTRLSIL.

A word on this clone: With the read ending 3 residues before the CDR3 end, the germline J gene is used to fill in that end. The rearrangement links TRBV6-1 to TRBJ2-5; a possible D gene is TRBD2 (6 bases). The CDR3 has 15 amino acids. The V end was cut by 3 bases, the J end by 0 bases, with 11 bases between. Germline V gives CDR1 MNHNS, CDR2 SASEGT. The CDR3 region is CASSDGGSHQETQYF. The CDR3 DNA, read in part, is TGTGCCAGCAGTGACGGAGGGTCCCACCAAGAGACC.

For this clone: The read terminates 3 residues before the CDR3 end, so the remaining end is supplied by the germline J gene. This chain connects TRBV11-2 to TRBJ1-2; D is uncertain. Per the germline V gene, CDR1 is SGHAT and CDR2 is FQNNGV. The V end lost 5 bases, the J end lost 3 bases, and 4 bases lay between the germline ends. The CDR3 contains 11 residues. CDR3 residues: CASSTDYGYTF. The CDR3 bases that were read are TGTGCCAGCAGCACGGACTATGGC.

As concerns this clone: The read halts 3 residues ahead of the CDR3 end, with the missing end drawn from the germline J gene. The chain uses TRBV5-1 and TRBJ2-5; 12 bases agree with TRBD2. The length of the CDR3 is 14 residues. J gave up 2 bases and V 7 bases, and 3 bases lay outside the gene matches. Germline V gene lookup returns CDR1 SGHRS and CDR2 YFSETQ. CDR3 DNA, as far as it was read: TGCGCCAGCGGCGGGACTAGCGGGCAAGAGACC. This encodes CASGGTSGQET. The CDR3 reads in full as CASGGTSGQETQYF.

Worth noting for this clone: The CDR3 end lies 3 residues beyond the end of the read and is filled in from the germline J gene. V and J are TRBV19 and TRBJ1-5; 12 nucleotides align to TRBD1. In germline, CDR1 is LNHDA, CDR2 SQIVND (reference sequence). Trimming at V came to 6 bases and at J to 0 bases, leaving 9 bases not matched to a gene. CDR3 length: 18 residues. The covered CDR3 bases are TGTGCCAGTAGGGGACAGGGGGCTCTCCTTTCTAGCAATCAGCCC. Its protein is CASRGQGALLSSNQP. The CDR3 in its entirety is CASRGQGALLSSNQPQHF.

This clone is deemed medium-sized (0.01 to 0.1%) by its frequency. The read ends 3 residues before the CDR3 terminus; that terminus is restored from the germline J gene. The rearrangement uses TRBV29-1 and TRBJ1-1, with 8 bases lining up with TRBD1. The junction had 7 bases not matched to a gene; V was cut back by 3 bases and J by 4 bases. The germline V gene has CDR1 SQVTM and CDR2 ANQGSEA. This CDR3 spans 14 amino acids. CDR3 protein: CSVDSGRGRTEAFF. CDR3 bases read: TGCAGCGTTGATAGCGGCAGGGGGCGCACTGAA.

Notes on this clone: The CDR3 extends 3 residues past the end of the read, so its final part is completed from the germline J gene. The chain employs TRBV4-2 and TRBJ2-6, with 15 nucleotides matching TRBD2. With 4 bases clipped from V and 0 bases from J, the junction kept 10 bases outside the gene matches. The CDR3 is 21 residues long. Germline V gene data show CDR1 as LGHNA and CDR2 as YNFKEQ. The sequenced CDR3 bases are TGTGCCAGCAGCCCCACCCCGGGACTAGCGGGGGGCCTCTCTGGGGCCAACGTC. It codes for CASSPTPGLAGGLSGANV. The entire CDR3 reads CASSPTPGLAGGLSGANVLTF.

As for this clone: The read terminates 3 residues before the CDR3 end, so the remaining end is supplied by the germline J gene. The chain joins TRBV4-2 to TRBJ1-3; 9 bases match TRBD1. CDR3 length: 17 residues. V was clipped by 3 bases and J by 3 bases; unmatched bases: 9. Germline loops: CDR1 LGHNA, CDR2 YNFKEQ. CDR3 DNA (partial): TGTGCCAGCAGCCAGCAACCACGACAGGGGGTTGGAAACACC. It translates to CASSQQPRQGVGNT. The full CDR3 is CASSQQPRQGVGNTIYF.

Remarks on this clone: The CDR3 end is not reached by the read, which stops 3 residues before it; the germline J gene fills it in. The J gene is TRBJ2-1, the V gene TRBV11-2, with a weak D call TRBD1 (5 bases). Germline lookup yields CDR1 SGHAT and CDR2 FQNNGV. Trimming cost V 5 bases and J 2 bases, with 13 bases left between them. The CDR3 runs 15 residues. Partial CDR3 DNA: TGTGCCAGCAGCACGTTAGGGGAAGCCTACAATGAG. It codes for CASSTLGEAYNE. The CDR3 as a whole reads CASSTLGEAYNEQFF.

As concerns this clone: The missing CDR3 end, 3 residues past where the read stops, is filled in from the germline J gene. The V call is TRBV5-4, the J call TRBJ2-5; 10 bases align to TRBD2. The CDR3 is made up of 15 amino acids. V lost 4 bases and J lost 5; bases outside the gene matches: 8. The germline V gene encodes CDR1 SGHNT and CDR2 YYREEE (reference sequence). The CDR3 loop is CASSLKRGGRETQYF. The CDR3 bases that were read are TGTGCCAGCAGCCTAAAGCGGGGGGGCCGGGAGACC.

With respect to this clone: The read halts 3 residues ahead of the CDR3 end, with the missing end drawn from the germline J gene. The gene calls are TRBV18 and TRBJ2-3; weak D call: TRBD1 (6 bases). CDR1 is KGHSH, CDR2 LQKENI, per germline. Trimming removed 0 bases at V and 4 bases at J, with 14 bases between. CDR3 length equals 16 residues. The covered CDR3 bases are TGTGCCAGCTCACCACCTATGGCAGGGGACGCAGATACG. This sequence encodes CASSPPMAGDADT. The full CDR3 protein is CASSPPMAGDADTQYF. Together with reference TRBV18 and TRBJ2-3, the CDR3 gives the full variable domain: NAGVMQNPRHLVRRRGQEARLRCSPMKGHSHVYWYRQLPEEGLKFMVYLQKENIIDESGMPKERFSAEFPKEGPSILRIQQVVRGDSAAYFCASSPPMAGDADTQYFGPGTRLTVL.

A note on this clone: The read terminates 3 residues before the CDR3 end, so the remaining end is supplied by the germline J gene. The chain recombines TRBV5-5 with TRBJ2-2; TRBD2 agrees at 7 bases. This CDR3 has 15 residues. The trim removed 4 bases at V and 5 bases at J, leaving 8 bases unmatched. Germline values: CDR1 SGHKS, CDR2 YYEKEE (reference sequence). The chain's CDR3 is CASSLGGVRTGELFF. The part of the CDR3 DNA that was read is TGTGCCAGCAGCCTGGGGGGGGTGAGAACCGGGGAG. The variable domain in full, completed from reference TRBV5-5 and TRBJ2-2, reads DAGVTQSPTHLIKTRGQQVTLRCSPISGHKSVSWYQQVLGQGPQFIFQYYEKEERGRGNFPDRFSARQFPNYSSELNVNALLLGDSALYLCASSLGGVRTGELFFGEGSRLTVL.

Incomplete CDR3 DNA: TGTGCCAGCAGCTTAGGGACTAGCGTAGATACG. Protein sequence: CASSLGTSVDT. The complete CDR3 reads CASSLGTSVDTQYF. V is TRBV11-2 and J is TRBJ2-3; TRBD2 agrees at 9 bases. The CDR3 end falls 3 residues outside the read, so it is completed with the germline J gene. CDR1 is SGHAT, CDR2 FQNNGV, per germline. CDR3 length: 14 amino acids. The ends lost 1 base at V and 5 bases at J; junction bases unmatched: 1.

The CDR3 region is CASSQEGQGDRAFF. The sequenced CDR3 bases are TGCGCCAGCAGCCAGGAAGGACAGGGGGATCGA. V gene TRBV4-1 combines with J gene TRBJ1-1; 10 positions match TRBD1. The missing CDR3 end, 3 residues past where the read stops, is filled in from the germline J gene. The CDR3 totals 14 residues. CDR1 and CDR2 (germline): MGHRA, YSYEKL.

A word on this clone: The CDR3 goes on 3 residues after the read ends, and that part is filled in from the germline J gene. The chain couples TRBV2 to TRBJ2-7; 7 bases are shared with TRBD1. The CDR3 spans 14 residues. V was clipped by 2 bases and J by 6 bases; unmatched bases: 7. Germline CDR1 SNHLY, CDR2 FYNNEI. Partial CDR3 DNA: TGTGCCAGCAGTGAACCTACAGGGGTTAGCGAG. This translates into CASSEPTGVSE. The whole CDR3 region reads CASSEPTGVSEQYF.

Concerning this clone itself: The sequenced fragment ends 3 residues before the CDR3 boundary, so the rest is inferred from the germline J gene. The chain employs TRBV20-1 and TRBJ2-5, with D perhaps matching TRBD1 (6 bases). V lost 0 bases and J lost 0, with 8 bases in between. The CDR3 is made up of 14 amino acids. In germline, CDR1 is DFQATT, CDR2 SNEGSKA (reference sequence). CDR3 residues: CSARDPGDQETQYF. The part of the CDR3 DNA that was read is TGCAGTGCTAGAGATCCAGGGGACCAAGAGACC.

Concerning this clone itself: The read is 3 residues too short to cover the CDR3 end, so that end is filled in from the germline J gene. The rearrangement joins TRBV5-6 to TRBJ2-6; D not certain. V lost 4 bases to trimming and J lost 1 base, with 9 bases between them. CDR1 is SGHDT, CDR2 YYEEEE, per germline. CDR3 length: 15 residues. The DNA read from the CDR3 is TGTGCCAGCAGCCAAATAGGGTCTGGGGCCAACGTC. Translated, it gives CASSQIGSGANV. In full, the CDR3 reads CASSQIGSGANVLTF.

To note about this clone: The observed sequence ends 3 residues before the CDR3 terminus, with the missing tail filled in from the germline J gene. The rearrangement joins TRBV7-6 to TRBJ2-1, with 14 bases that match TRBD2. The ends lost 5 bases at V and 9 bases at J; junction bases unmatched: 3. CDR3 length: 14 residues. CDR1 SGHVS and CDR2 FNYEAQ come from the germline V gene. Partial CDR3 DNA: TGTGCCAGCAGCCAGACTAGCGGGGGGGCTGAG. Amino acid sequence: CASSQTSGGAE. The entire CDR3 protein reads CASSQTSGGAEQFF.

As to this clone: The read gets to within 3 residues of the CDR3 end, and the germline J gene fills in the rest. V usage is TRBV6-2 or TRBV6-3 and J usage is TRBJ2-3; D is ambiguous. This CDR3 contains 13 residues. The V end lost 6 bases, the J end lost 5 bases, and 12 bases lay between the germline ends. The germline gives CDR1 MNHEY, CDR2 SVGEGT. The part of the CDR3 DNA that was read is TGTGCCAGCAGGAGAGTAGTTTTAGATACG. Residues: CASRRVVLDT. The CDR3 in its entirety is CASRRVVLDTQYF.

Notes on this clone: The read terminates 3 residues ahead of where the CDR3 ends, so the germline J gene completes it. The rearrangement links TRBV2 to TRBJ1-1; 10 bases are a match to TRBD1. The germline CDR1 and CDR2 sequences are SNHLY and FYNNEI. J gave up 6 bases and V 7 bases, and 8 bases lay outside the gene matches. The length of the CDR3 is 14 residues. The chain's CDR3 is CASKGTGVMAEAFF. The part of the CDR3 DNA that was read is TGTGCCAGCAAGGGGACAGGGGTGATGGCTGAA.

As for this clone: The CDR3 extends 3 residues past the end of the read, so its final part is completed from the germline J gene. V usage is TRBV11-2 and J usage is TRBJ1-2; TRBD1 is a possible D gene (6 bases). Germline assignment: CDR1 SGHAT and CDR2 FQNNGV. The CDR3 loop spans 15 amino acids. Here the CDR3 reads CASSSLRGGVWGYTF. The sequenced CDR3 bases are TGTGCCAGCAGCTCGCTGAGGGGGGGGGTTTGGGGC.